The 22 T cell receptor beta chains presented below share a single source sample, sequenced in a study of T cell repertoires in cytomegalovirus infection. Their antigens remain unidentified. TCRdb used MiXCR to reprocess the reads, holding one entry per CDR3 protein. The sample includes roughly 500,000 distinct CDR3 sequences, around 30% of them seen just once. The sequenced sample was cultured PBMCs, obtained from culture after CMV antigen stimulation. All receptors come from a human donor in good health (CMV status not recorded). Some clones in this sample may be carry-over from other donors' samples.

A few counts support this clonotype. The gene calls are TRBV6-7 and TRBJ2-1, with 13 bases matching TRBD2. TRBV6-7 is recorded as an ORF, its role being uncertain. V lost 5 bases and J lost 9; bases outside the gene matches: 7. This CDR3 contains 15 residues. The DNA for the CDR3 is TGTGCCAGCAGTGGACTAGCGGGAGAACTTACTGAGCAGTTCTTC. The encoded protein is CASSGLAGELTEQFF.

The J gene is TRBJ2-1, the V gene TRBV24-1; 13 bases map to TRBD2. V was clipped by 4 bases and J by 7 bases; unmatched bases: 9. The germline V gene has CDR1 KGHDR and CDR2 SFDVKD. This CDR3 spans 17 amino acids. The CDR3 spells CATSDPTSGRSGNEQFF. DNA of the CDR3: TGTGCCACCAGTGACCCGACTAGCGGGAGGTCCGGTAATGAGCAGTTCTTC.

In this sample, this clonotype turned up a few times. The rearrangement uses TRBV20-1 and TRBJ2-1, with unresolved D. Germline V lookup: CDR1 DFQATT, CDR2 SNEGSKA (reference sequence). The CDR3 spans 17 residues. Deletions cut 5 bases from V and 0 bases from J, with 20 bases between. CDR3 protein: CSAGSPSQAFSYNEQFF. CDR3 sequence (DNA): TGCAGTGCTGGTTCCCCATCGCAAGCGTTCTCCTACAATGAGCAGTTCTTC.

This clonotype was picked up a small number of times. CDR3 nucleotides: TGTGCCAGTGGCGAGGGTGGGACACACTATGGCTACACCTTC. Protein product: CASGEGGTHYGYTF. This chain joins TRBV19 and TRBJ1-2; weak D call: TRBD1 (6 bases). With 8 bases removed from V and 3 bases from J, the gap between germline ends came to 16 bases. Germline V lookup: CDR1 LNHDA, CDR2 SQIVND (reference sequence). There are 14 residues in the CDR3.

This clonotype was counted a few times. The rearrangement uses TRBV4-1 and TRBJ2-1, with unresolved D. The V end lost 4 bases, the J end lost 4 bases, and 14 bases lay between the germline ends. The CDR3 runs to 15 residues. CDR1 is MGHRA, CDR2 YSYEKL, per germline. CDR3 coding DNA: TGCGCCAGCAGCCCATCAGGAACCCAATACAATGAGCAGTTCTTC. This gives the protein CASSPSGTQYNEQFF.

The chain couples TRBV4-1 to TRBJ1-4; D might be TRBD1 (6 bases). Between the trimmed V and J ends, which lost 4 bases and 7 bases, there was a span of 22 bases. The germline CDR1 and CDR2 sequences are MGHRA and YSYEKL. CDR3 length: 17 residues. The CDR3 region has the DNA TGCGCCAGCAGCCTGTGGCCGTCGACAGGTCGGGTTGAAAAACTGTTTTTT. Its translation: CASSLWPSTGRVEKLFF.

The chain recombines TRBV19 with TRBJ2-3; D uncertain. Germline V CDR1 and CDR2: LNHDA, SQIVND (reference sequence). The CDR3 totals 17 residues. The germline V and J ends were trimmed by 3 bases and 0 bases, with 16 bases remaining between them. The CDR3 DNA reads as TGTGCCAGTAGTATGCATGGTCGCCTCGGGAGCACAGATACGCAGTATTTT. This sequence encodes CASSMHGRLGSTDTQYF.

The chain carries TRBV19 and TRBJ1-1; D may be TRBD1 (5 bases). CDR1 LNHDA and CDR2 SQIVND come from the germline V gene (reference sequence). This CDR3 region has 12 residues. Trimming removed 7 bases from V and 8 bases from J, with 14 bases in between. CDR3 sequence (DNA): TGTGCCAGTAACCGCCTCGGGGCAGAAGCTTTCTTT. Encoded protein: CASNRLGAEAFF.

A few counts support this clonotype. The genes are TRBV7-2 and TRBJ2-3; tentatively, D is TRBD1 (5 bases). CDR1 is SGHTA and CDR2 is FQGNSA in the germline V gene. Trimming pared 8 bases from V and 8 bases from J, leaving 11 bases between. CDR3 length: 11 residues. This chain's CDR3 is CASVRDFTQYF. CDR3 in DNA: TGTGCCAGCGTCAGGGATTTTACGCAGTATTTT.

This clonotype was recorded at least ten times. CDR3 residues: CASSHSRTGPPEQYF. CDR3 in DNA: TGTGCCAGCAGCCATTCCAGGACCGGACCTCCCGAGCAGTACTTC. The genes are TRBV7-2 and TRBJ2-7; the D is unclear. The germline CDR1 and CDR2 sequences are SGHTA and FQGNSA. The CDR3 totals 15 residues. Trimming removed 5 bases from V and 6 bases from J, with 20 bases in between.

In this sample, this clonotype turned up once. The V call is TRBV19, the J call TRBJ1-6; 9 bases agree with TRBD1. Losses at the gene ends were 9 bases for V and 9 bases for J; bases not matched to a gene: 9. The CDR3 covers 14 residues. In germline, CDR1 is LNHDA, CDR2 SQIVND (reference sequence). CDR3 amino acids: CASSSGQGLSPLHF. The DNA for the CDR3 is TGTGCCAGCTCCTCGGGACAGGGTCTTTCACCCCTCCACTTT.

This chain joins TRBV7-2 and TRBJ2-7; 9 nucleotides line up with TRBD2. The CDR3 has 16 amino acids. Germline V CDR1 and CDR2: SGHTA, FQGNSA. V was clipped by 6 bases and J by 3 bases; unmatched bases: 12. CDR3 amino acids: CASRLRSAGGYYEQYF. The CDR3 DNA follows: TGTGCCAGCAGACTTAGGTCAGCGGGAGGTTACTACGAGCAGTACTTC.

The chain uses TRBV28 and TRBJ1-5; tentative D call: TRBD1 (5 bases). The CDR3 contains 15 residues. Germline lookup yields CDR1 MDHEN and CDR2 SYDVKM. Trimming cost V 6 bases and J 3 bases, with 15 bases left between them. As DNA, the CDR3 is TGTGCCAGCAGCACCGGGGCCTACCTCAATCAGCCCCAGCATTTT. Protein: CASSTGAYLNQPQHF.

This sequence joins TRBV7-2 and TRBJ2-1; no firm D call. The CDR3 covers 13 residues. Germline values: CDR1 SGHTA, CDR2 FQGNSA. V was cut by 5 bases and J by 6 bases, with 11 bases left in between. CDR3 amino acids: CASSPPPANEQFF. In nucleotides, the CDR3 is TGTGCCAGCAGCCCCCCCCCCGCCAATGAGCAGTTCTTC.

The sample holds a few counts of this clonotype. V usage is TRBV19 and J usage is TRBJ2-1; TRBD2 might be the D (5 bases). V gave up 6 bases and J gave up 12 bases, with 12 bases separating them. Germline V gives CDR1 LNHDA, CDR2 SQIVND (reference sequence). The CDR3 contains 11 residues. For the CDR3, the DNA is TGTGCCAGTAGCATGAAAGGAGGGCAGTTCTTC. Translated: CASSMKGGQFF.

The V gene is TRBV12-3 or TRBV12-4, the J gene TRBJ1-1, with 7 bases fitting TRBD1. The CDR3 is made up of 15 amino acids. V dropped 2 bases and J dropped 0; count of bases not matched to a gene: 3. CDR3 nucleotide sequence: TGTGCCAGCAGTTTAAGGGGGCGATTGAACACTGAAGCTTTCTTT. Residues: CASSLRGRLNTEAFF.

This chain connects TRBV27 to TRBJ2-1, with 12 bases matching TRBD2. Germline V CDR1 and CDR2: MNHEY, SMNVEV (reference sequence). This CDR3 is built from 14 residues. Trimming cost V 7 bases and J 4 bases; bases outside gene matches: 2. CDR3 in amino acids: CASTGLAGYNEQFF. The CDR3 bases are TGTGCCAGCACCGGACTAGCGGGATACAATGAGCAGTTCTTC.

The chain combines TRBV2 with TRBJ1-1, with D perhaps matching TRBD1 (5 bases). This CDR3 is built from 14 residues. Germline V gene sequence: CDR1 SNHLY, CDR2 FYNNEI. V was clipped by 10 bases and J by 0 bases, with 15 bases between them. CDR3 coding DNA: TGTGCCATAATTCCGGGACGGATGAACACTGAAGCTTTCTTT. This sequence encodes CAIIPGRMNTEAFF.

As regards this clonotype: A clone one base away is much larger, so this may be a read error. The rearrangement joins TRBV6-2 or TRBV6-3 to TRBJ2-3; 10 bases fit TRBD2. CDR3 length: 14 amino acids. With 6 bases clipped from V and 8 bases from J, the junction kept 8 bases outside the gene matches. Germline values: CDR1 MNHEY, CDR2 SVGEGT. The CDR3 coding sequence is TGTGCCAGCAGCCTAGCGGGAGCTGGAGTTACGCAGTATTTT. Amino acids: CASSLAGAGVTQYF.

The chain couples TRBV4-1 to TRBJ2-1; a weak D match, TRBD2 (5 bases). This CDR3 is built from 14 residues. Trimming pared 1 base from V and 8 bases from J, leaving 12 bases between. Germline CDR1 and CDR2: MGHRA and YSYEKL. The CDR3 DNA sequence: TGCGCCAGCAGCCAAGGGGCGGGTGGCGATGAGCAGTTCTTC. Translation: CASSQGAGGDEQFF.

The gene calls are TRBV10-3 and TRBJ2-7; perhaps D is TRBD1 or TRBD2 (5 bases each). Per the germline V gene, CDR1 is ENHRY and CDR2 is SYGVKD. There are 15 residues in the CDR3. Trimming took 3 bases from V and 2 from J, leaving 14 bases between them. CDR3 region: CAISEGFEGPYEQYF. The CDR3 DNA is TGTGCCATCAGTGAAGGTTTCGAGGGGCCCTACGAGCAGTACTTC.

The V gene is TRBV20-1, the J gene TRBJ2-5; D is unresolved. Germline V CDR1 and CDR2: DFQATT, SNEGSKA (reference sequence). With 8 bases removed from V and 4 bases from J, the gap between germline ends came to 8 bases. The CDR3 is 10 residues long. The CDR3 sequence: CSKRRETQYF. The CDR3, as DNA: TGCAGTAAAAGGAGAGAGACCCAGTACTTC.